This T cell receptor (beta chain) derives from a study of blood T cell repertoires in COVID-19. The data were produced by immunoSEQ multiplex PCR, yet TCRdb's version contains in-frame clones alone and is incomplete. The sample carries about 440,000 clones, 70% to 90% recorded once. This CDR3 spans 13 amino acids. Germline CDR1 is KGHDR and CDR2 is SFDVKD. V was pared by 7 bases and J by 6 bases, with 12 bases between. V is TRBV24-1 and J is TRBJ1-5, with D possibly TRBD1 on 5 matching bases. Sequencing used peripheral blood. This receptor was identified in a woman aged 45-60 years with COVID-19, enrolled during active disease. In DNA form, the CDR3 reads TGTGCCACCAGGGGGGGAGGGAGTCAGCCCCAGCATTTT. Its translation: CATRGGGSQPQHF.